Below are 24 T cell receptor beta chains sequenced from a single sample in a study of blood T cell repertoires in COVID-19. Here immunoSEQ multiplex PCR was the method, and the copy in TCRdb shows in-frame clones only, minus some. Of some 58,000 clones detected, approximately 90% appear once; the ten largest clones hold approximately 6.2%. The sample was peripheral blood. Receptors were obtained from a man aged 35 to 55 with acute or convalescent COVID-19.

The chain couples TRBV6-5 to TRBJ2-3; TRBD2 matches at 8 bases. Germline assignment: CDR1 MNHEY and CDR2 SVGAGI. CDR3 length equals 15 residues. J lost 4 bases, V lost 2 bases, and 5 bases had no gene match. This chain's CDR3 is CASSYASGLSDTQYF. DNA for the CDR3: TGTGCCAGCAGTTACGCTAGCGGGCTTTCAGATACGCAGTATTTT.

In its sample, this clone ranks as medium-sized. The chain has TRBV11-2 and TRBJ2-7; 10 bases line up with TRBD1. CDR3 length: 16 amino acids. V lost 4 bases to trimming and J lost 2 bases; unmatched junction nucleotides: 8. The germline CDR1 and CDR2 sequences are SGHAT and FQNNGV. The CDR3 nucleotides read TGTGCCAGCAGCTCTACCGGGACAGGGGCGACCTACGAGCAGTACTTC. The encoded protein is CASSSTGTGATYEQYF.

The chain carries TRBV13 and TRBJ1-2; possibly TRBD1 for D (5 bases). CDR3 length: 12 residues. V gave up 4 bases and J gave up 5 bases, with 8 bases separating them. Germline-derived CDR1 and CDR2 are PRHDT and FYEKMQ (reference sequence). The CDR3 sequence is CASSSGRYGYTF. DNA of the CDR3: TGTGCCAGCAGCTCAGGGAGGTATGGCTACACCTTC.

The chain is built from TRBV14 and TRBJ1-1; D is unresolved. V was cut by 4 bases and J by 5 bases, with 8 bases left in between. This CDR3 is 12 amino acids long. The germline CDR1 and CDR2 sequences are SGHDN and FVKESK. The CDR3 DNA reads TGTGCCAGCAGCCCTCAGTGGACTGAAGCTTTCTTT. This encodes CASSPQWTEAFF. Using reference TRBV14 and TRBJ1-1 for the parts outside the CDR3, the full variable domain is EAGVTQFPSHSVIEKGQTVTLRCDPISGHDNLYWYRRVMGKEIKFLLHFVKESKQDESGMPNNRFLAERTGGTYSTLKVQPAELEDSGVYFCASSPQWTEAFFGQGTRLTVV.

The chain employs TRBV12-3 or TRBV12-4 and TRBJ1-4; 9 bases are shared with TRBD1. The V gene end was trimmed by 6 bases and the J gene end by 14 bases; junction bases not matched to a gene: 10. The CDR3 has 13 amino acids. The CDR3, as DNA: TGTGCCAGCAGACCGGACAGGGGTCGGAGGCTGTTTTTT. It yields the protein CASRPDRGRRLFF.

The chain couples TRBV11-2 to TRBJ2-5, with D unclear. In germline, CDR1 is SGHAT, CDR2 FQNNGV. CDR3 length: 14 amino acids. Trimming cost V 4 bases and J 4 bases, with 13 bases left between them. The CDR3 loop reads CASSSRPAPETQYF. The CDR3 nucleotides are TGTGCCAGCAGCTCACGTCCAGCGCCAGAGACCCAGTACTTC. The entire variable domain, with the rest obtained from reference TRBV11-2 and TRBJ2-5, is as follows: EAGVAQSPRYKIIEKRQSVAFWCNPISGHATLYWYQQILGQGPKLLIQFQNNGVVDDSQLPKDRFSAERLKGVDSTLKIQPAKLEDSAVYLCASSSRPAPETQYFGPGTRLLVL.

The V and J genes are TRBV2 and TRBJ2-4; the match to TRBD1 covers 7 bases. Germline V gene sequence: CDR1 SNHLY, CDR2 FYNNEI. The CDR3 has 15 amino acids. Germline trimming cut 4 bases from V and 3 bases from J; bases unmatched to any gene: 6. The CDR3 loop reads CASSVPGQIKNIQYF. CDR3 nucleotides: TGTGCCAGCAGTGTTCCGGGACAGATCAAAAACATTCAGTACTTC.

The DNA for the CDR3 is TGTGCCATCACCGCAGGGGGCGCAGATACGCAGTATTTT. Protein: CAITAGGADTQYF. The chain uses TRBV10-3 and TRBJ2-3; TRBD1 matches at 8 bases. Per germline, CDR1 ENHRY and CDR2 SYGVKD. V lost 7 bases, J lost 4 bases, and 4 bases stayed unmatched. This CDR3 has 13 residues.

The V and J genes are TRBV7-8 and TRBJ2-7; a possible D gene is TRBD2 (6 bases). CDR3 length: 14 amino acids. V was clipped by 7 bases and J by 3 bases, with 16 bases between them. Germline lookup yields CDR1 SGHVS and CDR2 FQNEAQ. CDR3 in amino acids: CASTRRGLNYEQYF. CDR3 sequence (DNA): TGTGCCAGCACGAGACGGGGACTGAACTACGAGCAGTACTTC.

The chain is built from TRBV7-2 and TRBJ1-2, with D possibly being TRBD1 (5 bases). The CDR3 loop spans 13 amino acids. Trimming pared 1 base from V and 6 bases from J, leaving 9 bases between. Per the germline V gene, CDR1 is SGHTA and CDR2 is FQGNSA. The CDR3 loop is CASSLGGSDGYTF. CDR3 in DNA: TGTGCCAGCAGCTTAGGGGGCAGCGATGGCTACACCTTC.

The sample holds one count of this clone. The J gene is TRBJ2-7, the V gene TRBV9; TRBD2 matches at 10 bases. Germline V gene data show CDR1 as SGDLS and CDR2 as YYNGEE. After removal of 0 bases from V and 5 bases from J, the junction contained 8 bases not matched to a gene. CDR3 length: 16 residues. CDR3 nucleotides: TGTGCCAGCAGCGTAGGTAGTAGCGGGAGGACAGACGAGCAGTACTTC. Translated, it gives CASSVGSSGRTDEQYF.

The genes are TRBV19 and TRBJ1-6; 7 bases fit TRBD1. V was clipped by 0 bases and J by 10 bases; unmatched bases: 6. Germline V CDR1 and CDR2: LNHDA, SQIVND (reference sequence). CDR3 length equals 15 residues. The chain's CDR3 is CASSIDDRAGSPLHF. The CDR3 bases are TGTGCCAGTAGTATAGATGACAGGGCCGGATCACCCCTCCACTTT.

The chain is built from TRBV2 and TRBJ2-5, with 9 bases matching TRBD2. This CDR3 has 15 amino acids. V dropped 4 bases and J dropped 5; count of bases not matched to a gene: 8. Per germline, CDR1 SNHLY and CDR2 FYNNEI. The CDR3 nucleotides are TGTGCCAGCAGTGTATGGCGGGAGGGAGGTGAGACCCAGTACTTC. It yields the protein CASSVWREGGETQYF. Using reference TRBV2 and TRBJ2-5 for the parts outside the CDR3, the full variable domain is EPEVTQTPSHQVTQMGQEVILRCVPISNHLYFYWYRQILGQKVEFLVSFYNNEISEKSEIFDDQFSVERPDGSNFTLKIRSTKLEDSAMYFCASSVWREGGETQYFGPGTRLLVL.

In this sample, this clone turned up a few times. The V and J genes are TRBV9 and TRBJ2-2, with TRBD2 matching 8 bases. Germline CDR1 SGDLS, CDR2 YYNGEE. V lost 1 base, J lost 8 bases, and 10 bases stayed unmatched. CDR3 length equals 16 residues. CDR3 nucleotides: TGTGCCAGCAGCGTACAGTTAGCGGGAACTGGGGGGGAGCTGTTTTTT. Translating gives CASSVQLAGTGGELFF.

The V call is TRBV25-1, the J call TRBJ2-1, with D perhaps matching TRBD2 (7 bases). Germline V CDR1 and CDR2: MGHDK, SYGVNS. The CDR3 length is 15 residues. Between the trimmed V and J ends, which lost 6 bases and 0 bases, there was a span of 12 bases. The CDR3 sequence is CASSGGTSSYNEQFF. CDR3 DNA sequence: TGTGCCAGCAGCGGGGGGACAAGCTCCTACAATGAGCAGTTCTTC.

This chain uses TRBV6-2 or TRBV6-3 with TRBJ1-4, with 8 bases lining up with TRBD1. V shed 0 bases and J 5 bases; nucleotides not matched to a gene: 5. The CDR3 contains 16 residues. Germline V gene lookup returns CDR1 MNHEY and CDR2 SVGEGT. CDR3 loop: CASSYSPGQGNEKLFF. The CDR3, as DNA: TGTGCCAGCAGTTACTCTCCCGGACAGGGAAATGAAAAACTGTTTTTT.

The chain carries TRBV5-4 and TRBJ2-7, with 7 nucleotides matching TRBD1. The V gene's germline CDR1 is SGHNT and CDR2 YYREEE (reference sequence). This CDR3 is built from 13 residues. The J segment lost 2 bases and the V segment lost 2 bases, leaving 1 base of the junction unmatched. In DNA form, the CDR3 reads TGTGCCAGCAGCTTTGACAGGGCCTACGAGCAGTACTTC. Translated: CASSFDRAYEQYF.

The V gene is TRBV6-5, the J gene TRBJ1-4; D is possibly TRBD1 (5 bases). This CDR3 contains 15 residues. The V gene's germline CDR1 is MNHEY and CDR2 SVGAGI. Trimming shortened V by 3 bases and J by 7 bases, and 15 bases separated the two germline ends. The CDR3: CASSYSGTGGEKLFF. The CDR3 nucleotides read TGTGCCAGCAGTTATTCCGGGACCGGGGGTGAAAAACTGTTTTTT.

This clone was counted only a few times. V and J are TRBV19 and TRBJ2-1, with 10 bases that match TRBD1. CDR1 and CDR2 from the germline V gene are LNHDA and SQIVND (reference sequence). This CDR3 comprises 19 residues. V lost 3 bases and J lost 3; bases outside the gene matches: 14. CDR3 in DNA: TGTGCCAGTAGTATCCGATCCGTTGGGACAGGGGCTGACTACAATGAGCAGTTCTTC. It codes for CASSIRSVGTGADYNEQFF.

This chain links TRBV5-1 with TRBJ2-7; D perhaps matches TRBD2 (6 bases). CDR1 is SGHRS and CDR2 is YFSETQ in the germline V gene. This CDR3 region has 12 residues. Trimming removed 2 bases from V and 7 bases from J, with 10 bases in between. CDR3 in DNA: TGCGCCAGCAGCTTACTAGCACGGGAGCAGTACTTC. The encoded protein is CASSLLAREQYF.

In DNA, the CDR3 is TGTGCCAGTAGTAGGGGCCCGACGGTAAATGAGCAGTTCTTC. This codes for CASSRGPTVNEQFF. This chain uses TRBV19 with TRBJ2-1; D is perhaps TRBD1 (5 bases). The CDR3 runs to 14 residues. V lost 4 bases to trimming and J lost 7 bases, with 14 bases between them. Germline CDR1 reads LNHDA; CDR2 reads SQIVND (reference sequence).

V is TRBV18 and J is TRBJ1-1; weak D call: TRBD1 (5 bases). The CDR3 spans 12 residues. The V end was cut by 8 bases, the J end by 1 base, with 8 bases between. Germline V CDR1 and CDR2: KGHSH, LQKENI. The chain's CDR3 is CASQGQNTEAFF. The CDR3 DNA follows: TGTGCCAGCCAGGGCCAGAACACTGAAGCTTTCTTT.

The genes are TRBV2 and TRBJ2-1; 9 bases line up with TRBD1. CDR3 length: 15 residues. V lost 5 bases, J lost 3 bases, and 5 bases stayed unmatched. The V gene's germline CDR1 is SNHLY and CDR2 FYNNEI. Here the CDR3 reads CASSTTGGRYNEQFF. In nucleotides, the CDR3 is TGTGCCAGCAGTACCACAGGGGGCCGCTACAATGAGCAGTTCTTC.

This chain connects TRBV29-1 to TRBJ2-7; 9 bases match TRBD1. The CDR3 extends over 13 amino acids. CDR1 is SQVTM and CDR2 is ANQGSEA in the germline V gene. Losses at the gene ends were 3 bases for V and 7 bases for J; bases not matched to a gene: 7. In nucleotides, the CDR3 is TGCAGCGTTGACTTGGGACAGGGTTATGAGCAGTACTTC. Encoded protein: CSVDLGQGYEQYF.